This T cell receptor beta chain comes out of a study of T cells in Graves' hyperthyroidism and ophthalmopathy. Turning to the study itself: Peripheral blood specimens were obtained at initial diagnosis, prior to any treatment.

This clonotype came up many times. No progression to ophthalmopathy during 18 months of follow-up defined stable disease. For the diagnoses, clinical symptoms, serum thyroxine and TRAb, thyroid ultrasound and orbital computed tomography were used. The CDR3 totals 15 residues. The J segment lost 5 bases and the V segment lost 0 bases, leaving 4 bases of the junction unmatched. Germline assignment: CDR1 LGHDT and CDR2 YNNKEL (reference sequence). Template material for amplifying TCR beta CDR3 regions consisted of RNA transcripts. The TCR CDR3 first-round RT-PCR relied on the HTBI primer set. TCRdb analysed the multiplex PCR reads with MiXCR anew, one entry per CDR3 protein. Here the sample spans about 510,000 distinct CDR3 sequences, about 14% being singletons.

V is TRBV3-1 and J is TRBJ2-5; 9 bases line up with TRBD1. The clonotype originates from a woman aged 40 to 50 with Graves' hyperthyroidism. The specimen sequenced was blood. The CDR3 nucleotides read TGTGCCAGCAGCCAAGATGGGACAGGGTGGGAGACCCAGTACTTC. This gives the protein CASSQDGTGWETQYF.